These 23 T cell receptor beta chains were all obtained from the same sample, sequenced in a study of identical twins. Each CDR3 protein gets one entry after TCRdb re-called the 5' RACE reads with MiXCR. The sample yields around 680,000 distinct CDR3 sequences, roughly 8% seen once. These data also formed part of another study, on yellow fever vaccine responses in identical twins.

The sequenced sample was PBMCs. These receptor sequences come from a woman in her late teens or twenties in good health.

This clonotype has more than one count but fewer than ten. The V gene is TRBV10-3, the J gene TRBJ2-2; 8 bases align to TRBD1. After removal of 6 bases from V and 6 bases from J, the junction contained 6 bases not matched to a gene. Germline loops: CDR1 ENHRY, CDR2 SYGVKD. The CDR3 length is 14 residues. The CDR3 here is CAIREDREAGELFF. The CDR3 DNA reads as TGTGCCATCAGAGAGGACAGGGAGGCCGGGGAGCTGTTTTTT.

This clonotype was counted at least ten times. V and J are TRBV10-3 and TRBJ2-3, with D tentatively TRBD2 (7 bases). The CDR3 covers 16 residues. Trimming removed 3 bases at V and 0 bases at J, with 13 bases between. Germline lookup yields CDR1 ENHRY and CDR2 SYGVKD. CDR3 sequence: CAISEVGGGSTDTQYF. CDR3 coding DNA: TGTGCCATCAGTGAAGTAGGGGGAGGGAGCACAGATACGCAGTATTTT.

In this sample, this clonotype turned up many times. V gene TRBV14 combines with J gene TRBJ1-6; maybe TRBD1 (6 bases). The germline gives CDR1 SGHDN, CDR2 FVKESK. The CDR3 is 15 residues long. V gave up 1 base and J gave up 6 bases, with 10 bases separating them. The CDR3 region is CASSQVVGGNSPLHF. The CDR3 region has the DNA TGTGCCAGCAGCCAAGTAGTAGGGGGTAATTCACCCCTCCACTTT.

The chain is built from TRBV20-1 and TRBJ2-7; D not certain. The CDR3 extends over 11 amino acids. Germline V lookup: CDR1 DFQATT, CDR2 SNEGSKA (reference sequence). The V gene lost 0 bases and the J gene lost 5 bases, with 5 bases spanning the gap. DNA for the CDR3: TGCAGTGCTAGAGAAAGGGACGAGCAGTACTTC. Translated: CSARERDEQYF.

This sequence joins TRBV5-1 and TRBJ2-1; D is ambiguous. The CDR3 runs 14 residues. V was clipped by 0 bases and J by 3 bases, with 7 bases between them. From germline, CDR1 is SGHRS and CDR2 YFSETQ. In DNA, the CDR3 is TGCGCCAGCAGCTTGGGGGTAGACTACAATGAGCAGTTCTTC. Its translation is CASSLGVDYNEQFF.

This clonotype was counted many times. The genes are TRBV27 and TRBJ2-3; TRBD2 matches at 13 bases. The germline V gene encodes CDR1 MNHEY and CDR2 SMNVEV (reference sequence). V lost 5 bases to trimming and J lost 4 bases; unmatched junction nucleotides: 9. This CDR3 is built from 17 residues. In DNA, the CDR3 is TGTGCCAGCAGTCCCCACGGACTAGCGGGAGTCTCAGATACGCAGTATTTT. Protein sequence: CASSPHGLAGVSDTQYF.

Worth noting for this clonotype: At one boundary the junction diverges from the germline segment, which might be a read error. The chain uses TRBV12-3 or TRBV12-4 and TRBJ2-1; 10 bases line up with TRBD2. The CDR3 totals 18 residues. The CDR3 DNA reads TGTGCCATCAGTTGGACTAGCGGAAAACGACCCCCTTACAATGAGCAGTTCTTC. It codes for CAISWTSGKRPPYNEQFF.

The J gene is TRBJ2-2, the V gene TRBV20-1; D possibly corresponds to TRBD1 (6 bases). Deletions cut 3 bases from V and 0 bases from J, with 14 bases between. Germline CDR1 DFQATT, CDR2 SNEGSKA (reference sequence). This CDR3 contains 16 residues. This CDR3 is CSARNSGQSNTGELFF. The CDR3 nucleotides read TGCAGTGCTAGGAATTCAGGACAGTCGAACACCGGGGAGCTGTTTTTT.

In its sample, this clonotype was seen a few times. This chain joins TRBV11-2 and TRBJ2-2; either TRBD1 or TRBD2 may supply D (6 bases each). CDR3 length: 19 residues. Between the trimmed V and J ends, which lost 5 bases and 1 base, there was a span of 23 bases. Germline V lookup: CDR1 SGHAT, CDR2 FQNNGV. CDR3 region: CASSQRLRRGTRNTGELFF. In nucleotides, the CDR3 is TGTGCCAGCAGCCAGCGGTTGAGGAGGGGGACAAGGAACACCGGGGAGCTGTTTTTT.

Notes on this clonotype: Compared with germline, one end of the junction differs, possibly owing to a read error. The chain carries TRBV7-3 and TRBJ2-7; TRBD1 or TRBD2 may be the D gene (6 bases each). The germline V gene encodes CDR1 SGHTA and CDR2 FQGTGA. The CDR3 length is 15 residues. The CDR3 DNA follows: TGTGCCAGCAGCCTAACGGGGGCAGGGGCCCACGAGCAGTACTTC. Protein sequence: CASSLTGAGAHEQYF.

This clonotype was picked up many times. CDR3 sequence reads: CASSPGGGTVKNIQYF. The CDR3 nucleotides read TGCGCCAGCAGCCCCGGAGGCGGGACGGTCAAAAACATTCAGTACTTC. The chain employs TRBV5-1 and TRBJ2-4; possible D gene TRBD2, 6 bases. The germline V gene encodes CDR1 SGHRS and CDR2 YFSETQ. V was cut by 4 bases and J by 3 bases, with 17 bases left in between. CDR3 size: 16 residues.

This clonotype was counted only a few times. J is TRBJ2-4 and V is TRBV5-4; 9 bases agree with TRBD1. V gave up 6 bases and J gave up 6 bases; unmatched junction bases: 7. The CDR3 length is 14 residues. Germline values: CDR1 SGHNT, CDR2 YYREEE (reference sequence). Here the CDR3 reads CASTPGGQGNIQYF. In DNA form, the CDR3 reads TGTGCCAGCACCCCAGGGGGACAGGGAAACATTCAGTACTTC.

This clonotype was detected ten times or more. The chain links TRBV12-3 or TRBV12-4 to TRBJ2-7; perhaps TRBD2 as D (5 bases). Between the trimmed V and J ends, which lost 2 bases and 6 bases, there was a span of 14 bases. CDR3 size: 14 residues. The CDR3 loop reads CASSLNTRISEQYF. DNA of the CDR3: TGTGCCAGCAGTTTAAATACTAGAATCAGCGAGCAGTACTTC.

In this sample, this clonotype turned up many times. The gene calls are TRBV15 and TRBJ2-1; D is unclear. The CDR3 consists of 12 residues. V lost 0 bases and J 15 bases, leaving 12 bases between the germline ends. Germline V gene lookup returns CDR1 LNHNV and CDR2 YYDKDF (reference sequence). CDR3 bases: TGTGCCACCAGCAGAGATCACGGGTTGCCGTTCTTC. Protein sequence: CATSRDHGLPFF.

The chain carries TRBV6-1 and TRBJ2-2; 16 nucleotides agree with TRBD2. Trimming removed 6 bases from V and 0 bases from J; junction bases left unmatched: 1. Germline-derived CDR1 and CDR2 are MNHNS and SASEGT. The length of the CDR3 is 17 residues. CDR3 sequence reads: CASRGTSGRANTGELFF. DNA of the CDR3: TGTGCCAGCAGGGGGACTAGCGGGAGGGCGAACACCGGGGAGCTGTTTTTT.

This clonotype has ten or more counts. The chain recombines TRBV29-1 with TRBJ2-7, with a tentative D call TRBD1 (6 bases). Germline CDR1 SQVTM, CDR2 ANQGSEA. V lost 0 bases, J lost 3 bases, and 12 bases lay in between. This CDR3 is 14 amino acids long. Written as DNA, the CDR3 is TGCAGCGTTGAAGAGCCAGGGGACATCTACGAGCAGTACTTC. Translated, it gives CSVEEPGDIYEQYF.

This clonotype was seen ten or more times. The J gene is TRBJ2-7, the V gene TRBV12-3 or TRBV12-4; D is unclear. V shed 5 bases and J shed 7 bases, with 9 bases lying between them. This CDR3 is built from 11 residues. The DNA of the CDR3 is TGTGCCAGCAGTCCCAGTGGGGAGCAGTACTTC. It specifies CASSPSGEQYF.

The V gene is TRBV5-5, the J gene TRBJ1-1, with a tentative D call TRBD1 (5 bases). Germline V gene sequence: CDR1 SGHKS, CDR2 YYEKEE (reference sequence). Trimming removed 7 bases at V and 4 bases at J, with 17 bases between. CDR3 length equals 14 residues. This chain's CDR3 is CASGPGVLCTEAFF. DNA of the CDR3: TGTGCCAGCGGCCCGGGGGTCCTCTGCACTGAAGCTTTCTTT.

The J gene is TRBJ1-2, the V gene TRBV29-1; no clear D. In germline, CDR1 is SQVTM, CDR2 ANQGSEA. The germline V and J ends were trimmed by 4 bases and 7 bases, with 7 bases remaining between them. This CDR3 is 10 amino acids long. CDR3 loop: CSVGLGGYTF. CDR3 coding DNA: TGCAGCGTTGGCCTTGGTGGCTACACCTTC.

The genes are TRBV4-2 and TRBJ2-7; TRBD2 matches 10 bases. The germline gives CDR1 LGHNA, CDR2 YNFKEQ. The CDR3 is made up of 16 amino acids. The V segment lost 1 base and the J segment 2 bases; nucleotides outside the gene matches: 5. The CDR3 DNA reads TGTGCCAGCAGCCAAGGGGCTAGCGGGGGTGCCTACGAGCAGTACTTC. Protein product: CASSQGASGGAYEQYF.

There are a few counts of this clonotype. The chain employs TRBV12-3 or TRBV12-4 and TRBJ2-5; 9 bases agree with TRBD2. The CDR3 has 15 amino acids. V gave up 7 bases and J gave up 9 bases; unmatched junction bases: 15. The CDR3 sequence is CASTLSAGGPRAQYF. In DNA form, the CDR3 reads TGTGCCAGCACCCTCTCAGCGGGGGGCCCCAGGGCCCAGTACTTC.

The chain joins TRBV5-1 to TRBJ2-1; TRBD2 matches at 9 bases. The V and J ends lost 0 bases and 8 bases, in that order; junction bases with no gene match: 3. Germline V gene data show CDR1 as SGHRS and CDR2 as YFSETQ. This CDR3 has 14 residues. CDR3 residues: CASSLEVAGDEQFF. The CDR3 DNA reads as TGCGCCAGCAGCTTGGAGGTAGCGGGGGATGAGCAGTTCTTC.

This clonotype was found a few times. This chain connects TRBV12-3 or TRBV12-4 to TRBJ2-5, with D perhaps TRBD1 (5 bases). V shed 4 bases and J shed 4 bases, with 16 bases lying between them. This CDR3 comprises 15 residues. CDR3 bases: TGTGCCAGCAGTTGGTCCTTTCAGGGCCCAGAGACCCAGTACTTC. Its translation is CASSWSFQGPETQYF.